Listed below are T cell receptor beta chains from one sample, sequenced in a study of blood T cell repertoires in COVID-19. Only in-frame clones appear in the TCRdb table, and some are missing; sequencing was by immunoSEQ multiplex PCR. The sample holds around 300,000 clones; about 89% are singletons and the top ten take about 2.7%. The specimen was PBMCs or T cells enriched from blood (not recorded which). These receptors all come from a woman aged 18-29 years who had recovered from COVID-19. CDR3s include the opening cysteine and the closing phenylalanine or tryptophan. The D gene is left open where the match is weak. A clone size is listed for some rows: how often the clone was seen (once, few, many), or a class if it is expanded.

cdr3_length	clone_size	j_call	v_call	d_call	cdr3_aa	cdr3_nt
15	NA	TRBJ1-2	TRBV2	TRBD1	CASSEYTGGVDGYTF	TGTGCCAGCAGTGAATATACAGGGGGAGTCGACGGCTACACCTTC
15	NA	TRBJ2-7	TRBV28	NA	CASSSSGGRGYEQYF	NA
14	NA	TRBJ2-7	TRBV3-1/TRBV3-2	TRBD2	CASSHGTTTYEQYF	TGTGCCAGCAGCCACGGGACTACCACCTACGAGCAGTACTTC
15	NA	TRBJ2-1	TRBV3-1/TRBV3-2	NA	CASTRSPREWNEQFF	TGTGCCAGCACCAGGTCCCCACGTGAATGGAATGAGCAGTTCTTC
15	NA	TRBJ2-7	TRBV15	TRBD2	CATSRAGAGDYEQYF	TGTGCCACCAGCAGAGCGGGAGCGGGAGACTACGAGCAGTACTTC
17	NA	TRBJ1-1	TRBV19	TRBD1	CASSRGLAGGLRTEAFF	TGTGCCAGTAGTAGGGGTCTCGCAGGGGGGCTTAGGACTGAAGCTTTCTTT
16	NA	TRBJ2-3	TRBV9	TRBD2	CASSVALAGDPDTQYF	TGTGCCAGCAGCGTAGCACTAGCGGGAGATCCAGATACGCAGTATTTT
15	NA	TRBJ2-3	TRBV4-3	NA	CASSQDAGNPDTQYF	TGCGCCAGCAGCCAAGATGCGGGGAACCCAGATACGCAGTATTTT
12	NA	TRBJ1-5	TRBV7-2	NA	CASSFGVQPQHF	TGTGCCAGCAGCTTCGGTGTTCAGCCCCAGCATTTT
15	few	TRBJ2-7	TRBV4-3	TRBD1	CASSHSGTGGYEQYF	TGCGCCAGCAGCCATTCCGGGACAGGGGGTTACGAGCAGTACTTC
12	NA	TRBJ1-1	TRBV27	NA	CASSFPGTRPFF	TGTGCCAGCAGTTTTCCCGGGACAAGGCCTTTCTTT
20	NA	TRBJ1-4	TRBV19	NA	CASVLVVGTHRRATNEKLFF	TGTGCCAGTGTACTCGTGGTGGGGACACACCGCCGCGCAACTAATGAAAAACTGTTTTTT
19	NA	TRBJ2-3	TRBV7-2	TRBD2	CASSLKSLSSGASTDTQYF	TGTGCCAGCAGCTTAAAGTCCCTTTCTAGCGGGGCTAGCACAGATACGCAGTATTTT
15	NA	TRBJ2-6	TRBV6-1	TRBD2	CASSEGTSGANVLTF	TGTGCCAGCAGTGAAGGGACTAGTGGGGCCAACGTCCTGACTTTC
13	few	TRBJ1-1	TRBV11-2	TRBD1	CASQQGPNTEAFF	TGTGCCAGCCAACAGGGGCCGAACACTGAAGCTTTCTTT
12	NA	TRBJ2-7	TRBV30	NA	CAWSPDRFEQYF	TGTGCCTGGAGCCCTGACAGGTTCGAGCAGTACTTC
14	few	TRBJ1-1	TRBV30	NA	CAWRGGGQNTEAFF	TGTGCCTGGAGGGGCGGGGGTCAGAACACTGAAGCTTTCTTT
15	NA	TRBJ1-1	TRBV6-2/TRBV6-3	NA	CASSYSYTGSTEAFF	TGTGCCAGCAGTTACTCATATACAGGGAGCACTGAAGCTTTCTTT
15	NA	TRBJ2-5	TRBV10-3	TRBD1	CAISEPSGQQETQYF	TGTGCCATCAGTGAGCCGTCGGGACAGCAAGAGACCCAGTACTTC
10	NA	TRBJ1-4	TRBV20-1	NA	CSALNEKLFF	TGCAGTGCTCTCAATGAAAAACTGTTTTTT
16	NA	TRBJ2-5	TRBV10-2	NA	CASRSGPGDPQETQYF	TGCGCCAGCAGATCGGGTCCAGGGGACCCCCAAGAGACCCAGTACTTC
13	NA	TRBJ1-6	TRBV4-2	NA	CASSHYRDSPLHF	TGTGCCAGCAGCCACTACAGGGACTCACCCCTCCACTTT
17	NA	TRBJ2-7	TRBV5-6	TRBD2	CASSSGGRGLARYEQYF	TGTGCCAGCAGCTCTGGGGGCAGGGGACTAGCGCGCTACGAGCAGTACTTC
15	NA	TRBJ2-7	TRBV14	NA	CASSPSTGRSYEQYF	TGTGCCAGCAGCCCCTCGACAGGGAGGTCCTACGAGCAGTACTTC
13	NA	TRBJ2-2	TRBV7-2	NA	CASSLERTGELFF	TGTGCCAGCAGCTTAGAACGGACCGGGGAGCTGTTTTTT
16	NA	TRBJ2-5	TRBV4-1	NA	CASSQDEATRLGTQYF	TGCGCCAGCAGCCAAGATGAGGCCACTCGACTGGGGACCCAGTACTTC
13	NA	TRBJ1-1	TRBV7-9	NA	CASGRPGNTEAFF	TGTGCCAGCGGCCGCCCGGGGAACACTGAAGCTTTCTTT
18	NA	TRBJ2-7	TRBV28	TRBD2	CASSLPSFTGRGPYEQYF	TGTGCCAGCAGTTTACCCTCTTTTACGGGGAGGGGACCCTACGAGCAGTACTTC
16	once	TRBJ2-6	TRBV7-9	TRBD1	CASSKDRISGANVLTF	TGTGCCAGCAGCAAGGACAGGATCTCTGGGGCCAACGTCCTGACTTTC
16	NA	TRBJ2-7	TRBV7-9	TRBD1	CASSPRQGVQSYEQYF	TGTGCCAGCAGCCCACGACAGGGAGTCCAGTCCTACGAGCAGTACTTC
12	NA	TRBJ1-1	TRBV12-3/TRBV12-4	NA	CASSLWATEAFF	TGTGCCAGCAGTTTATGGGCTACTGAAGCTTTCTTT
13	many	TRBJ1-1	TRBV7-3	NA	CASSSNRDTEAFF	TGTGCCAGCAGCTCGAACCGGGACACTGAAGCTTTCTTT
14	once	TRBJ1-5	TRBV6-2/TRBV6-3	TRBD1	CASSPDRGYQPQHF	TGTGCCAGCAGCCCCGACAGGGGGTATCAGCCCCAGCATTTT
15	NA	TRBJ2-7	TRBV27	TRBD2	CASSFQGLDSYEQYF	TGTGCCAGCAGTTTTCAGGGACTAGACTCCTACGAGCAGTACTTC
11	NA	TRBJ1-1	TRBV12-3/TRBV12-4	NA	CASSFVTEAFF	TGTGCCAGCAGTTTCGTCACTGAAGCTTTCTTT
13	NA	TRBJ1-2	TRBV28	NA	CASSLQGSYGYTF	TGTGCCAGCAGTTTGCAGGGGTCCTATGGCTACACCTTC
16	once	TRBJ2-1	TRBV7-9	NA	CASSLESSYTHNEQFF	TGTGCCAGCAGCTTAGAGTCCTCGTACACACACAATGAGCAGTTCTTC